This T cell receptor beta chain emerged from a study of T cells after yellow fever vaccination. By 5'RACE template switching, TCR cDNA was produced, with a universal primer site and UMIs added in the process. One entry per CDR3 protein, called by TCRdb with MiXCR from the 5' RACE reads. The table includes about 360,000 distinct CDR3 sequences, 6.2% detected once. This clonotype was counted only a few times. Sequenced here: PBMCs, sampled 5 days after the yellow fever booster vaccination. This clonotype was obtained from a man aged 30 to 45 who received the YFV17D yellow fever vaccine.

The DNA of the CDR3 is TGTGCCAGCAGCTTAGAAGGCGGGTCCCGGTACATTCAGTACTTC. It is translated as CASSLEGGSRYIQYF. This sequence joins TRBV7-2 and TRBJ2-4; perhaps TRBD2 as D (5 bases). The germline gives CDR1 SGHTA, CDR2 FQGNSA. The CDR3 length is 15 residues. Trimming took 1 base from V and 8 from J, leaving 15 bases between them.